The 21 T cell receptor beta chains listed next were all sequenced from one sample in a study of regulatory T cells in long-lasting Graves disease. For TCR beta, libraries came from iRepertoire HTBI primers and Arm-PCR of CDR3 regions. One entry per CDR3 protein, called by TCRdb with MiXCR from the multiplex PCR reads. The repertoire holds under 500,000 distinct CDR3 sequences, with approximately 16% as singletons. Time point of the sample: newly diagnosed GD, antithyroid drugs for less than 3 months. The TCR library was made from RNA that had been extracted from PBMCs in TRIzol. The sample was also linked to a second study, of T cells in Graves' hyperthyroidism and ophthalmopathy.

The input for sequencing was peripheral blood mononuclear cells (PBMCs), taken at new diagnosis, from a patient treated with antithyroid drugs. These receptors all stem from a woman in her twenties or thirties with Graves disease.

This clonotype occurred a few times. This chain links TRBV4-2 with TRBJ2-1, with 7 positions matching TRBD1. The DNA matches TRBJ2-4 better at its end, which makes the J call doubtful. CDR1 is LGHNA, CDR2 YNFKEQ, per germline. There are 15 residues in the CDR3. The CDR3 nucleotides are TGTGCCAGCAGCCAAAATTTTTACAGGGGAAACATTCAGTACTTC. It yields the protein CASSQNFYRGNIQYF.

This clonotype was seen repeatedly, ten times or more. The chain couples TRBV7-2 to TRBJ2-5; D is unclear. The CDR3 is made up of 12 amino acids. Germline V lookup: CDR1 SGHTA, CDR2 FQGNSA. V was trimmed by 5 bases and J by 8 bases, leaving 12 bases between them. The CDR3 region has the DNA TGTGCCAGCAGCCCTCAAGTAGAAACCCAGTACTTC. Its protein is CASSPQVETQYF.

Details on this clonotype: This likely reflects a read error, since a far larger clone is one base away. The chain has TRBV6-1 and TRBJ2-7; perhaps D is TRBD1 or TRBD2 (5 bases each). The germline CDR1 and CDR2 sequences are MNHNS and SASEGT. The CDR3 runs 16 residues. DNA for the CDR3: TGTCCCAGCAGTCCGGCTTGGGGGAGCTACAGCTACGAGCAGTACTTC. This sequence encodes CPSSPAWGSYSYEQYF.

A remark on this clonotype: At one of its ends the junction is not consistent with the germline gene, which may arise from a read error. The chain carries TRBV6-5 and TRBJ2-7, with D maybe TRBD1 (5 bases). This CDR3 comprises 15 residues. Germline V gene lookup returns CDR1 MNHEY and CDR2 SVGAGI. For the CDR3, the DNA is TGTGCCAGCCGTTACCGACAGTTAAGCTCCTACGAGCAGTACTTC. Translated, it gives CASRYRQLSSYEQYF.

The J gene is TRBJ1-1, the V gene TRBV12-3 or TRBV12-4; 9 bases align to TRBD1. The CDR3 covers 15 residues. J gave up 4 bases and V 3 bases, and 6 bases lay outside the gene matches. The CDR3 loop reads CASSFRDRAITEAFF. The CDR3 DNA follows: TGTGCCAGCAGTTTCCGGGACAGGGCAATCACTGAAGCTTTCTTT.

This clonotype appeared many times. The chain carries TRBV18 and TRBJ1-5; D may be TRBD1 (5 bases). Germline V CDR1 and CDR2: KGHSH, LQKENI. The germline V and J ends were trimmed by 5 bases and 6 bases, with 11 bases remaining between them. The CDR3 loop spans 13 amino acids. The CDR3 loop is CASSFQGGQPQHF. CDR3 sequence (DNA): TGTGCCAGCTCATTTCAGGGTGGTCAGCCCCAGCATTTT.

This clonotype was counted many times. This chain uses TRBV18 with TRBJ1-1, with D unresolved. CDR1 is KGHSH and CDR2 is LQKENI in the germline V gene. The CDR3 consists of 15 residues. V lost 1 base, J lost 5 bases, and 14 bases lay in between. CDR3 region: CASSPLVGGSTEAFF. The CDR3 DNA sequence: TGTGCCAGCTCACCACTAGTAGGAGGGAGTACTGAAGCTTTCTTT.

In its sample, this clonotype was seen many times. The chain joins TRBV20-1 to TRBJ1-6; D remains unclear. This CDR3 contains 13 residues. Germline CDR1 is DFQATT and CDR2 is SNEGSKA (reference sequence). V lost 5 bases, J lost 7 bases, and 12 bases lay in between. The CDR3 bases are TGCAGTGCTGAGGGAGCTCCCAATTCACCCCTCCACTTT. This translates into CSAEGAPNSPLHF.

Here the CDR3 DNA reads TGTGCCAGCAGCCCAACTAGCTTCCCCTCTCAAGAGACCCAGTACTTC. It specifies CASSPTSFPSQETQYF. The chain couples TRBV5-8 to TRBJ2-5, with D tentatively TRBD2 (6 bases). The V gene lost 4 bases and the J gene lost 2 bases, with 18 bases spanning the gap. CDR1 is SGHTS and CDR2 is YDEGEE in the germline V gene. The CDR3 length is 16 residues.

Many counts were recorded for this clonotype. The chain couples TRBV28 to TRBJ1-5, with TRBD1 identical over 8 bases. CDR3 length equals 16 residues. V shed 7 bases, J shed 0 bases, and the junction held 8 bases outside the gene matches. The germline V gene has CDR1 MDHEN and CDR2 SYDVKM. Here the CDR3 DNA reads TGTGCCAGCAAGACGTATGACAGGGGTAGCAATCAGCCCCAGCATTTT. This encodes CASKTYDRGSNQPQHF.

In its sample, this clonotype was seen many times. The V call is TRBV6-5, the J call TRBJ2-2, with 8 bases identical to TRBD2. CDR1 and CDR2 from the germline V gene are MNHEY and SVGAGI. The CDR3 has 14 amino acids. V shed 4 bases, J shed 6 bases, and the junction held 4 bases outside the gene matches. The CDR3 nucleotides read TGTGCCAGCAGTTTCAGCGGGAGACCCGGGGAGCTGTTTTTT. Translated, it gives CASSFSGRPGELFF.

This clonotype was recorded a few times. J is TRBJ2-7 and V is TRBV7-8; 13 bases match TRBD2. CDR3 size: 16 residues. Germline V gene sequence: CDR1 SGHVS, CDR2 FQNEAQ. Unmatched junction bases numbered 7, after V lost 5 bases and J lost 3 bases. The CDR3 DNA reads as TGTGCCAGCAGCCGCGGGACTAGCGGGACTCGCTACGAGCAGTACTTC. Translation gives CASSRGTSGTRYEQYF. The entire variable domain, with the rest obtained from reference TRBV7-8 and TRBJ2-7, is as follows: GAGVSQSPRYKVAKRGQDVALRCDPISGHVSLFWYQQALGQGPEFLTYFQNEAQLDKSGLPSDRFFAERPEGSVSTLKIQRTQQEDSAVYLCASSRGTSGTRYEQYFGPGTRLTVT.

This clonotype was counted only a few times. This chain links TRBV6-9 with TRBJ2-3, with D perhaps being TRBD1 or TRBD2 (6 bases each). The CDR3 spans 14 residues. With 3 bases removed from V and 6 bases from J, the gap between germline ends came to 13 bases. Germline V gene sequence: CDR1 MNHGY, CDR2 SVAAGI. For the CDR3, the DNA is TGTGCCAGCAGTTACGGCGGAGGGGGGGATACGCAGTATTTT. This gives the protein CASSYGGGGDTQYF.

This clonotype appeared many times. The chain combines TRBV10-3 with TRBJ2-7; tentatively, D is TRBD1 (7 bases). The germline V gene encodes CDR1 ENHRY and CDR2 SYGVKD. The V end was cut by 8 bases, the J end by 5 bases, with 16 bases between. The CDR3 extends over 13 amino acids. Here the CDR3 reads CAIAPGQRDEQYF. CDR3 nucleotides: TGTGCCATCGCTCCGGGACAGCGGGACGAGCAGTACTTC.

This clonotype was observed many times. Germline and junction disagree at one end, which may indicate a read error. This chain connects TRBV28 to TRBJ2-7, with a possible D match to TRBD1 (6 bases). The CDR3 length is 14 residues. Germline V CDR1 and CDR2: MDHEN, SYDVKM. CDR3 DNA: TGTGCCAGCAGTCCTCCCCTGGGGGCGAGAGCACCACTATTC. As protein: CASSPPLGARAPLF.

This clonotype has ten or more counts. This chain uses TRBV3-1 with TRBJ1-5; no firm D call. Germline CDR1 is LGHDT and CDR2 is YNNKEL (reference sequence). V was shortened by 5 bases and J by 7 bases, with 12 bases between the two germline ends. The CDR3 is 13 amino acids. As DNA, the CDR3 is TGTGCCAGCAGCTTAGATCGCCGCCAGCCCCAGCATTTT. Its translation is CASSLDRRQPQHF.

The sample holds many counts of this clonotype. The chain combines TRBV2 with TRBJ1-5; D gene ambiguous. CDR3 length: 13 amino acids. The germline V and J ends were trimmed by 2 bases and 7 bases, with 9 bases remaining between them. Germline V lookup: CDR1 SNHLY, CDR2 FYNNEI. CDR3 DNA sequence: TGTGCCAGCAGTGAACGCGGAGACCAGCCCCAGCATTTT. This codes for CASSERGDQPQHF.

This clonotype was observed at least ten times. The genes are TRBV27 and TRBJ1-1; possible D gene TRBD1, 5 bases. Trimming removed 2 bases from V and 4 bases from J, with 11 bases in between. This CDR3 spans 14 amino acids. The germline V gene has CDR1 MNHEY and CDR2 SMNVEV (reference sequence). For the CDR3, the DNA is TGTGCCAGCAGTTTAACTGCAGGGACCACTGAAGCTTTCTTT. Its translation is CASSLTAGTTEAFF.

There are many counts of this clonotype. The chain has TRBV6-5 and TRBJ1-2, with D uncertain. The CDR3 has 15 amino acids. Germline loops: CDR1 MNHEY, CDR2 SVGAGI. Trimming removed 2 bases at V and 8 bases at J, with 18 bases between. The CDR3 spells CASSYTPAGPKGYTF. The DNA for the CDR3 is TGTGCCAGCAGTTACACCCCTGCAGGCCCAAAGGGCTACACCTTC.

This clonotype was found many times. The rearrangement joins TRBV10-3 to TRBJ2-7; 11 positions match TRBD2. The CDR3 is 16 amino acids. The junction had 14 bases not matched to a gene; V was cut back by 10 bases and J by 3 bases. CDR1 is ENHRY and CDR2 is SYGVKD in the germline V gene. CDR3 sequence reads: CASGVAGGPNYYEQYF. The DNA of the CDR3 is TGTGCCAGCGGCGTAGCGGGAGGGCCGAATTACTACGAGCAGTACTTC.

In this sample, this clonotype turned up many times. The chain employs TRBV28 and TRBJ1-1, with 12 positions matching TRBD1. Trimming at V came to 5 bases and at J to 6 bases, leaving 7 bases not matched to a gene. Germline values: CDR1 MDHEN, CDR2 SYDVKM. The CDR3 covers 15 residues. The chain's CDR3 is CASSDGTGGFPEAFF. Written as DNA, the CDR3 is TGTGCCAGCAGTGACGGGACAGGGGGCTTCCCTGAAGCTTTCTTT. Filled out from reference TRBV28 and TRBJ1-1, the complete variable domain reads DVKVTQSSRYLVKRTGEKVFLECVQDMDHENMFWYRQDPGLGLRLIYFSYDVKMKEKGDIPEGYSVSREKKERFSLILESASTNQTSMYLCASSDGTGGFPEAFFGQGTRLTVV.